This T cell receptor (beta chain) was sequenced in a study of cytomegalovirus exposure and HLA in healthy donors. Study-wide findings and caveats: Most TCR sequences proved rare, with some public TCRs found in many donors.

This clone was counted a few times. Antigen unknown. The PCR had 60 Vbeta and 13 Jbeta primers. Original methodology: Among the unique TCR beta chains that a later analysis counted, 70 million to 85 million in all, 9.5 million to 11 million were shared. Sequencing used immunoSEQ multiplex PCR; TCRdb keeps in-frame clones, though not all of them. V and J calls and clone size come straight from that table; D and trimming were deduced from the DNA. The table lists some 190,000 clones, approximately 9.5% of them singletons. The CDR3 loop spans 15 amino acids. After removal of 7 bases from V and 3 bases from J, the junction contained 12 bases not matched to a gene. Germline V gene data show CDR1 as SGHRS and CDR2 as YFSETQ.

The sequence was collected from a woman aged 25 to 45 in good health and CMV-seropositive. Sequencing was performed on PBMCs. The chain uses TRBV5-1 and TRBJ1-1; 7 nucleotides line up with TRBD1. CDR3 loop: CASRKTGVEDTEAFF. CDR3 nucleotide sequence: TGCGCCAGCCGTAAAACAGGGGTGGAGGACACTGAAGCTTTCTTT.